This T cell receptor (beta chain) was captured by sequencing in a study of blood T cell repertoires in COVID-19. Turning to the study itself: Sites in the United States, Italy and Spain provided acute and convalescent COVID-19 samples.

The germline V gene has CDR1 SQVTM and CDR2 ANQGSEA. Trimming at V came to 7 bases and at J to 7 bases, leaving 5 bases not matched to a gene. This CDR3 contains 11 residues. Authors' processing steps: From reference gene primer amplification, estimates of nucleated cell counts were derived. Clones were sequenced by immunoSEQ multiplex PCR, and TCRdb holds only the in-frame ones, with some missing. V and J calls and clone size follow that table, whereas D and trimming were derived from the DNA. The sample holds about 130,000 clones, approximately 87% seen once. The V gene is TRBV29-1, the J gene TRBJ1-1, with 8 nucleotides matching TRBD1. The sequence derives from a man between 65 and 79 years old with active COVID-19. The sample was peripheral blood. Written as DNA, the CDR3 is TGCAGCGCGCAGACAGGGGTTGAAGCTTTCTTT. Amino acids: CSAQTGVEAFF.